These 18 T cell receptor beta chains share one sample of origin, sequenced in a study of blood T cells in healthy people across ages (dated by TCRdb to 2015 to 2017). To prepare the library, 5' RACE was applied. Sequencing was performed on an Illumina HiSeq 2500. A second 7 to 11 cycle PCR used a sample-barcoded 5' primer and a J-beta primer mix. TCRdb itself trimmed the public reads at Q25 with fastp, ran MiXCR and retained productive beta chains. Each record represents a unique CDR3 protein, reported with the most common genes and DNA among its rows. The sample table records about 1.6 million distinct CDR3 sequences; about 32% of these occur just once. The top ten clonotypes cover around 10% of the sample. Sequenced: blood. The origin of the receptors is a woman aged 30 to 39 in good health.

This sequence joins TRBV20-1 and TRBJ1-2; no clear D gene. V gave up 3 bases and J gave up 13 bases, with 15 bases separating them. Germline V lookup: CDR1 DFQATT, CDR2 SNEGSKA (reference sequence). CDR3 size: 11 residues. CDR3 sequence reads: CSASRVASSTF. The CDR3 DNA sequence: TGCAGTGCTAGTCGGGTAGCTTCTAGCACCTTC.

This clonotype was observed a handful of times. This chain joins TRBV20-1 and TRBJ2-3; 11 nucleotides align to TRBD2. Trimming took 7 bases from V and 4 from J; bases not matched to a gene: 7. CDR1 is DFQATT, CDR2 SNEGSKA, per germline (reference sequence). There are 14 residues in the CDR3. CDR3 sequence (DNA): TGCAGTGTCAATAGCGGGAGGGGCGCAGATACGCAGTATTTT. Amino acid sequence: CSVNSGRGADTQYF.

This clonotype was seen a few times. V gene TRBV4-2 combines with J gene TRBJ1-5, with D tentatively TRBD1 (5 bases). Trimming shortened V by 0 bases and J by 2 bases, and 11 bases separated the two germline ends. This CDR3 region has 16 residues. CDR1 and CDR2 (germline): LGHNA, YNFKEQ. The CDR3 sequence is CASSQEGGSGNQPQHF. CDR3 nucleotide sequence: TGTGCCAGCAGCCAAGAGGGGGGAAGTGGCAATCAGCCCCAGCATTTT.

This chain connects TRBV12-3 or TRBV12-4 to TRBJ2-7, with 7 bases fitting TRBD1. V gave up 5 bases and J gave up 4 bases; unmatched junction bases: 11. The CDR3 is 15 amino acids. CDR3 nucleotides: TGTGCCAGCAGTACATTGGACAGGAGTCCTTACGAGCAGTACTTC. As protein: CASSTLDRSPYEQYF.

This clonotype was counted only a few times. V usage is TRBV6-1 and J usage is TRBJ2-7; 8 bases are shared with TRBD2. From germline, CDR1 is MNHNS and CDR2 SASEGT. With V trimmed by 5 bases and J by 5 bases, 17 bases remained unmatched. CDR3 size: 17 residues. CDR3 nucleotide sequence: TGTGCCAGCAGTCCTCCCCCAGTTACTAGCGGAGTTGACGAGCAGTACTTC. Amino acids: CASSPPPVTSGVDEQYF.

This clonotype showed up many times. This CDR3 is CAISGGQGNEQFF. The CDR3 DNA is TGTGCCATCAGTGGGGGACAGGGAAATGAGCAGTTCTTC. The gene calls are TRBV10-3 and TRBJ2-1; 9 bases match TRBD1. V was pared by 4 bases and J by 7 bases, with 2 bases of the junction left unmatched. Looked up from germline, CDR1 is ENHRY and CDR2 is SYGVKD. CDR3 length: 13 residues.

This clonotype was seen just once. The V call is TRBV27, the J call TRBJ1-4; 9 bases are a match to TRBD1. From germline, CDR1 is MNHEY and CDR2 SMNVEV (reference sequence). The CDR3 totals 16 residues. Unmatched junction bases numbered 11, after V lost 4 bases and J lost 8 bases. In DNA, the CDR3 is TGTGCCAGCAGTTCACCCCGGGACAGGGAGGGAGAAAAACTGTTTTTT. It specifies CASSSPRDREGEKLFF.

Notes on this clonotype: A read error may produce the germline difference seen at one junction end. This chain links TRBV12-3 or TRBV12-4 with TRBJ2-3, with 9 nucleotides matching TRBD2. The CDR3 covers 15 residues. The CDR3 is CASRASGAFTDAQYF. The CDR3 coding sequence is TGTGCCAGCAGGGCTAGCGGGGCCTTCACAGATGCGCAGTATTTT.

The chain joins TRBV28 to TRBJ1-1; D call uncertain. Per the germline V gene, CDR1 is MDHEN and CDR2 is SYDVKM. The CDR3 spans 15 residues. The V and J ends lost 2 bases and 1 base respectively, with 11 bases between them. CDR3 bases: TGTGCCAGCAGTTTAATGCAGGACTGGAACACTGAAGCTTTCTTT. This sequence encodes CASSLMQDWNTEAFF.

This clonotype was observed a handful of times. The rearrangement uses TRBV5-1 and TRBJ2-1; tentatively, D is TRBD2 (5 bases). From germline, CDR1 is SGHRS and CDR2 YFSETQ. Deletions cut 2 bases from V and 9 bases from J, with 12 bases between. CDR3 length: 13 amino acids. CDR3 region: CASSLPPSGEQFF. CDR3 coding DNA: TGCGCCAGCAGCTTACCCCCCAGCGGTGAGCAGTTCTTC.

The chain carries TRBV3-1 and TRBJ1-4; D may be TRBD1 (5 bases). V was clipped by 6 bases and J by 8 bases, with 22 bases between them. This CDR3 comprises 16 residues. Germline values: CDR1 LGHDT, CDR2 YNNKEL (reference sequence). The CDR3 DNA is TGTGCCAGCAGGGACACGGGGGGGATAAATGACGAAAAACTGTTTTTT. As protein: CASRDTGGINDEKLFF.

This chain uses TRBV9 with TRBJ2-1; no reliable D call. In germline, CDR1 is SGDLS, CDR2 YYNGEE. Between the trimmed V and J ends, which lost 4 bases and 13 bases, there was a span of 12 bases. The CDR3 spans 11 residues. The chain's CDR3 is CASSSRIDQFF. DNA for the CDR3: TGTGCCAGCAGCTCGCGGATAGACCAGTTCTTC.

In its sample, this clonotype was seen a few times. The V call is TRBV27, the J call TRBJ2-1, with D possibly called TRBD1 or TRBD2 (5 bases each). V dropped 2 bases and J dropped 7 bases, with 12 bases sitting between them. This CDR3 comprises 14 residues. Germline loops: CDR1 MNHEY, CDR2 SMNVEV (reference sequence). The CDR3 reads CASSLGTPANEQFF. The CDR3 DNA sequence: TGTGCCAGCAGTTTAGGGACCCCGGCAAATGAGCAGTTCTTC.

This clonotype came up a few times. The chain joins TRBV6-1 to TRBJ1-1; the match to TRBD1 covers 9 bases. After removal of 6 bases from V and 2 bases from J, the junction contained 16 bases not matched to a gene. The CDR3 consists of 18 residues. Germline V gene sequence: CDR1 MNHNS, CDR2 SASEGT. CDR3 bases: TGTGCCAGCAGAAATCCTCCGATTTGGACAGGGGCTAACACTGAAGCTTTCTTT. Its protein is CASRNPPIWTGANTEAFF.

CDR3: CASSKARLAGGPRVYNEQFF. CDR3 DNA sequence: TGTGCCAGCAGCAAAGCTCGATTAGCGGGAGGGCCTCGGGTCTACAATGAGCAGTTCTTC. This chain connects TRBV21-1 to TRBJ2-1; the D call TRBD2 from the table was never checked on the DNA. TRBV21-1 is reported as a pseudogene. CDR3 size: 20 residues.

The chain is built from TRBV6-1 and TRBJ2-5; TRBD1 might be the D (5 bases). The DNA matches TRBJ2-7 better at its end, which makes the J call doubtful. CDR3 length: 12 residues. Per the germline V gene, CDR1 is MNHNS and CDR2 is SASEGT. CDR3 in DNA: TGTGCCAGCGTCAGGGATCGCTACGAGCAGTACTTC. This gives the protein CASVRDRYEQYF.

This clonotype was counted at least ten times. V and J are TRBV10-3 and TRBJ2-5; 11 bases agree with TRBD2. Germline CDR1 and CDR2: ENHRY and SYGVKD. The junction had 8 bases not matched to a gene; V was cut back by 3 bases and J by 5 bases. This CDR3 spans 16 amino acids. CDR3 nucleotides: TGTGCCATCAGTGACCCAACTAGCGGGGGAACGGAGACCCAGTACTTC. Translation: CAISDPTSGGTETQYF.

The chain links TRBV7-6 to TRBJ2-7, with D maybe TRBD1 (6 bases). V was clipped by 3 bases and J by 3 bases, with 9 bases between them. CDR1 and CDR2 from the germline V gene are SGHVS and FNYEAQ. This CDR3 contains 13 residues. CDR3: CASSLGHDYEQYF. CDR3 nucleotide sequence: TGTGCCAGCAGCTTGGGACACGACTACGAGCAGTACTTC.